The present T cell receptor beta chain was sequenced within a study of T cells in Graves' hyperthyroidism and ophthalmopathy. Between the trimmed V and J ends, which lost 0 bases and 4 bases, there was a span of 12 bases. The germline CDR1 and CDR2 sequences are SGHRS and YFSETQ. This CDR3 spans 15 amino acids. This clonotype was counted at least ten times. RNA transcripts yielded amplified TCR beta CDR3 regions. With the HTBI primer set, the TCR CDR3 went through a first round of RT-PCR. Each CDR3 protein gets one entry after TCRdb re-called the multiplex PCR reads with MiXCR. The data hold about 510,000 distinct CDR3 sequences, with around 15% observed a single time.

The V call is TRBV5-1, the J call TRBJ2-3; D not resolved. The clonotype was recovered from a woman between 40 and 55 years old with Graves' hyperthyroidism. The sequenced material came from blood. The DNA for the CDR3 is TGCGCCAGCAGCTTGGGAGGTCAATCGCCAGATACGCAGTATTTT. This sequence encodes CASSLGGQSPDTQYF.